These 27 T cell receptor beta chains were all obtained from the same sample, sequenced in a study of human T cells and chemical hapten exposure. Described time point: healthy volunteer bleed at 2 weeks. Unfractionated whole blood was the source of the extracted total RNA. Using its own MiXCR run on the RACE reads, TCRdb lists one record per CDR3 protein. The sample shows approximately 97,000 distinct CDR3 sequences, just under 9% of them seen only once. Specimen: whole blood. The receptor set was obtained from a female donor in good health. Some clones in this sample may be carry-over from other donors' samples.

A remark on this clonotype: A read error may account for a junction end that differs from germline. The genes are TRBV6-2 or TRBV6-3 and TRBJ1-6, with 7 positions matching TRBD1. The CDR3 covers 14 residues. In germline, CDR1 is MNHEY, CDR2 SVGEGT. The CDR3 coding sequence is TGTGCCGCACAACCCGGGACAGAGGGTTCACCCCTCAACTTT. Its translation is CAAQPGTEGSPLNF.

V usage is TRBV28 and J usage is TRBJ1-4; TRBD1 aligns across 7 bases. Germline CDR1 MDHEN, CDR2 SYDVKM. The CDR3 covers 17 residues. J lost 7 bases, V lost 3 bases, and 14 bases had no gene match. DNA of the CDR3: TGTGCCAGCAGTTTTGTGACAGGGTATGAGCTCGGTGAAAAACTGTTTTTT. Translating gives CASSFVTGYELGEKLFF.

In this sample, this clonotype turned up many times. The chain carries TRBV2 and TRBJ2-1; 10 bases align to TRBD2. The CDR3 length is 16 residues. V shed 3 bases and J 4 bases; nucleotides not matched to a gene: 6. The germline V gene encodes CDR1 SNHLY and CDR2 FYNNEI. The CDR3 sequence is CASSDPAGGPYNEQFF. CDR3 nucleotides: TGTGCCAGCAGTGACCCAGCGGGAGGGCCTTACAATGAGCAGTTCTTC.

This clonotype appeared many times. This chain joins TRBV7-9 and TRBJ2-7; 8 bases align to TRBD1. Germline-derived CDR1 and CDR2 are SEHNR and FQNEAQ (reference sequence). The junction had 3 bases not matched to a gene; V was cut back by 6 bases and J by 5 bases. The CDR3 totals 12 residues. Here the CDR3 DNA reads TGTGCCAGCAGTTCGACAGGGGACGAGCAGTACTTC. Its protein product is CASSSTGDEQYF.

This clonotype was counted a few times. This sequence joins TRBV19 and TRBJ2-1; D possibly corresponds to TRBD1 (5 bases). This CDR3 comprises 12 residues. Germline CDR1 is LNHDA and CDR2 is SQIVND (reference sequence). Trimming removed 5 bases from V and 6 bases from J, with 8 bases in between. The CDR3 here is CASSPRVNEQFF. CDR3 DNA: TGTGCCAGTAGTCCCAGGGTCAATGAGCAGTTCTTC.

The chain joins TRBV10-3 to TRBJ2-5, with TRBD2 matching 7 bases. The CDR3 extends over 15 amino acids. With V trimmed by 0 bases and J by 2 bases, 3 bases remained unmatched. Germline assignment: CDR1 ENHRY and CDR2 SYGVKD. In DNA form, the CDR3 reads TGTGCCATCAGTGAGTCGGGGACTACTCAAGAGACCCAGTACTTC. Translating gives CAISESGTTQETQYF.

There are many counts of this clonotype. The genes are TRBV24-1 and TRBJ2-7, with 8 bases matching TRBD1. Trimming cost V 9 bases and J 7 bases; bases outside gene matches: 13. The germline gives CDR1 KGHDR, CDR2 SFDVKD. The CDR3 is 14 residues long. The CDR3 here is CATAPGTGGWEQYF. CDR3 nucleotide sequence: TGTGCCACCGCCCCCGGGACAGGTGGTTGGGAGCAGTACTTC.

In this sample, this clonotype turned up many times. The chain carries TRBV21-1 and TRBJ2-7; the tabulated D call, TRBD2, remains unverified against the DNA. TRBV21-1 is listed as a pseudogene. The CDR3 is 14 residues long. The CDR3 loop reads CASSRQREGHEQYF. DNA of the CDR3: TGTGCCAGCAGCAGACAGCGGGAGGGCCACGAGCAGTACTTC.

This clonotype was recorded many times. This rearrangement joins TRBV29-1 to TRBJ2-1; either TRBD1 or TRBD2 may supply D (5 bases each). Between the trimmed V and J ends, which lost 5 bases and 10 bases, there was a span of 18 bases. Germline loops: CDR1 SQVTM, CDR2 ANQGSEA. The CDR3 contains 13 residues. The CDR3 nucleotides are TGCAGCGTTCCCGGGACCGGGTTTTTCGAGCAGTTCTTC. Its translation: CSVPGTGFFEQFF.

This chain uses TRBV7-9 with TRBJ1-1; 11 bases are a match to TRBD1. CDR1 SEHNR and CDR2 FQNEAQ come from the germline V gene (reference sequence). This CDR3 is 16 amino acids long. The V and J ends lost 5 bases and 3 bases, in that order; junction bases with no gene match: 8. The CDR3 loop is CASSPRGTGGYTEAFF. The CDR3 nucleotides are TGTGCCAGCAGCCCCCGAGGGACAGGGGGATACACTGAAGCTTTCTTT.

This clonotype occurred many times. CDR3 sequence reads: CASSPRGEGNQPQHF. For the CDR3, the DNA is TGCGCCAGCAGCCCCAGAGGGGAGGGCAATCAGCCCCAGCATTTT. This sequence joins TRBV4-1 and TRBJ1-5, with TRBD1 as a possible D gene (5 bases). The CDR3 is made up of 15 amino acids. Germline V lookup: CDR1 MGHRA, CDR2 YSYEKL. With 4 bases removed from V and 2 bases from J, the gap between germline ends came to 12 bases.

The V call is TRBV7-9, the J call TRBJ1-1; D not certain. The V end was cut by 1 base, the J end by 7 bases, with 7 bases between. This CDR3 region has 12 residues. Germline assignment: CDR1 SEHNR and CDR2 FQNEAQ (reference sequence). In DNA form, the CDR3 reads TGTGCCAGCAGCTTAGTTTTAAGTGAAGCTTTCTTT. Translation gives CASSLVLSEAFF.

This chain links TRBV15 with TRBJ1-4; possibly TRBD1 for D (5 bases). The CDR3 is 17 residues long. CDR1 and CDR2 from the germline V gene are LNHNV and YYDKDF (reference sequence). V lost 3 bases, J lost 5 bases, and 19 bases lay in between. As DNA, the CDR3 is TGTGCCACCAGCAGGGGCCGACTCAGGGCTGGGAATGAAAAACTGTTTTTT. It yields the protein CATSRGRLRAGNEKLFF.

This chain links TRBV20-1 with TRBJ2-5, with 9 bases lining up with TRBD2. This CDR3 comprises 14 residues. V lost 6 bases to trimming and J lost 1 base; unmatched junction nucleotides: 6. The germline V gene has CDR1 DFQATT and CDR2 SNEGSKA (reference sequence). In DNA form, the CDR3 reads TGCAGTGCAACCCGACTAGCGGTCCAAGAGACCCAGTACTTC. Translating it yields CSATRLAVQETQYF.

The chain joins TRBV5-1 to TRBJ2-1; 7 nucleotides match TRBD1. The CDR3 is made up of 16 amino acids. Germline V gene data show CDR1 as SGHRS and CDR2 as YFSETQ. J was trimmed by 4 bases and V by 2 bases; bases with no gene match: 9. In nucleotides, the CDR3 is TGCGCCAGCAGCTTAGGGGGCCTAGGCGGTTACAATGAGCAGTTCTTC. Protein product: CASSLGGLGGYNEQFF.

The V call is TRBV5-1, the J call TRBJ2-1, with a tentative D call TRBD2 (6 bases). V was clipped by 3 bases and J by 6 bases, with 13 bases between them. The germline V gene has CDR1 SGHRS and CDR2 YFSETQ. CDR3 length: 14 residues. The CDR3 protein is CASSSTSTSNEQFF. Written as DNA, the CDR3 is TGCGCCAGCAGCTCCACTTCGACTAGCAATGAGCAGTTCTTC.

This clonotype has ten or more counts. CDR3 in DNA: TGCAGTGCGGGTCGACAGGGTGAGGACGAGCAGTACTTC. It encodes CSAGRQGEDEQYF. J is TRBJ2-7 and V is TRBV20-1, with 7 bases aligning to TRBD1. The V and J ends lost 6 bases and 5 bases, in that order; junction bases with no gene match: 10. CDR3 length equals 13 residues. The germline CDR1 and CDR2 sequences are DFQATT and SNEGSKA (reference sequence).

The chain couples TRBV29-1 to TRBJ1-4; 8 nucleotides line up with TRBD1. V lost 6 bases and J lost 2; bases outside the gene matches: 5. This CDR3 region has 14 residues. Germline CDR1 reads SQVTM; CDR2 reads ANQGSEA. In DNA form, the CDR3 reads TGCAGCGTCGCAGGGGGCACCACTAATGAAAAACTGTTTTTT. Protein: CSVAGGTTNEKLFF.

This clonotype has a handful of counts. The chain joins TRBV7-2 to TRBJ2-3; D gene unclear. Trimming shortened V by 8 bases and J by 4 bases, and 7 bases separated the two germline ends. This CDR3 spans 11 amino acids. CDR1 is SGHTA and CDR2 is FQGNSA in the germline V gene. The CDR3 nucleotides are TGTGCCAGCGGGGTAGCAGATACGCAGTATTTT. It is translated as CASGVADTQYF. Looking up the rest from reference TRBV7-2 and TRBJ2-3 gives the full variable domain: GAGVSQSPSNKVTEKGKDVELRCDPISGHTALYWYRQSLGQGLEFLIYFQGNSAPDKSGLPSDRFSAERTGGSVSTLTIQRTQQEDSAVYLCASGVADTQYFGPGTRLTVL.

This chain connects TRBV24-1 to TRBJ2-3, with 10 bases that match TRBD2. With V trimmed by 1 base and J by 5 bases, 8 bases remained unmatched. Germline CDR1 and CDR2: KGHDR and SFDVKD. The CDR3 length is 17 residues. The CDR3 coding sequence is TGTGCCACCAGTGATTTTGGGGGACTAGCGAGTCTAGATACGCAGTATTTT. Translation gives CATSDFGGLASLDTQYF.

This clonotype was counted ten times or more. The rearrangement uses TRBV5-1 and TRBJ1-4; TRBD1 might be the D (6 bases). The CDR3 sequence is 13 residues long. Trimming shortened V by 3 bases and J by 8 bases, and 11 bases separated the two germline ends. Germline V gene sequence: CDR1 SGHRS, CDR2 YFSETQ. This CDR3 is CASSYRVGEKLFF. The CDR3 nucleotides are TGCGCCAGCAGCTACAGGGTAGGGGAAAAACTGTTTTTT.

The table lists this clonotype with a few counts. The V call is TRBV6-2 or TRBV6-3, the J call TRBJ1-4; D possibly corresponds to TRBD1 (5 bases). Trimming removed 4 bases at V and 0 bases at J, with 12 bases between. The CDR3 sequence is 16 residues long. CDR1 is MNHEY and CDR2 is SVGEGT in the germline V gene. The chain's CDR3 is CASSSGVTATNEKLFF. The CDR3 DNA follows: TGTGCCAGCAGTTCGGGGGTGACTGCAACTAATGAAAAACTGTTTTTT.

This clonotype has ten or more counts. CDR3 sequence reads: CASSLLGTSGRGTDTQYF. CDR3 bases: TGTGCCAGCAGTCTCTTAGGGACTAGCGGGAGAGGAACAGATACGCAGTATTTT. The gene calls are TRBV6-2 or TRBV6-3 and TRBJ2-3, with 14 bases identical to TRBD2. V gave up 5 bases and J gave up 3 bases; unmatched junction bases: 10. CDR1 and CDR2 (germline): MNHEY, SVGEGT. The CDR3 extends over 18 amino acids.

This clonotype was observed a handful of times. The chain joins TRBV29-1 to TRBJ2-1; D not certain. There are 16 residues in the CDR3. V was trimmed by 2 bases and J by 3 bases, leaving 17 bases between them. Germline-derived CDR1 and CDR2 are SQVTM and ANQGSEA. CDR3 DNA: TGCAGCGTTGAATCCCGGAGCGCCGTCAGCTACAATGAGCAGTTCTTC. It codes for CSVESRSAVSYNEQFF.

In its sample, this clonotype was seen many times. The V call is TRBV20-1, the J call TRBJ2-5, with a possible D match to TRBD1 (5 bases). The CDR3 is made up of 12 amino acids. Germline V gene lookup returns CDR1 DFQATT and CDR2 SNEGSKA (reference sequence). V was cut by 4 bases and J by 6 bases, with 12 bases left in between. The CDR3 region has the DNA TGCAGTGCTAACAGGTCTCCGCAGACCCAGTACTTC. Translated, it gives CSANRSPQTQYF.

As for this clonotype: A much larger clonotype is one base distant, so this may be a read error. V and J are TRBV29-1 and TRBJ1-2; D ambiguous. Germline CDR1 reads SQVTM; CDR2 reads ANQGSEA. The CDR3 totals 11 residues. Trimming stripped 6 bases from V and 5 bases from J, with 10 bases between. CDR3 sequence: CSVLAGYGYTF. Written as DNA, the CDR3 is TGCAGCGTCCTGGCAGGTTATGGCTACACCTTC.

This clonotype was seen ten or more times. The chain recombines TRBV28 with TRBJ2-6, with D unclear. The CDR3 runs 15 residues. Between the trimmed V and J ends, which lost 2 bases and 2 bases, there was a span of 7 bases. Germline CDR1 reads MDHEN; CDR2 reads SYDVKM. The CDR3 DNA sequence: TGTGCCAGCAGTTTAGGTGGGGCTGGGGCCAACGTCCTGACTTTC. Protein sequence: CASSLGGAGANVLTF.